The 27 T cell receptor beta chains given below trace back to one sample, sequenced in a study of tumor and adjacent non-tumor tissue in lung cancer. The library came from three nested PCR rounds adapted from ARM-PCR protocols. TCRdb reanalysed the multiplex PCR reads using MiXCR and keeps one entry per CDR3 protein. The sample records approximately 62,000 distinct CDR3 sequences, around 64% being singletons. RNA was extracted from bulk tissue without any cell sorting. This non-tumor lung sample came from over 3 cm beyond the tumor edge. The sequenced material came from distant non-tumor lung tissue. The receptors stem from a man in his 70s with non-small cell lung cancer.

On this clonotype: Sequence at one end of the junction differs from germline and may be a read error. The V and J genes are TRBV4-2 and TRBJ2-7; tentatively, D is TRBD2 (6 bases). The CDR3 sequence is 13 residues long. Germline CDR1 LGHNA, CDR2 YNFKEQ. This CDR3 reads CASSPGVLHEQYF. DNA for the CDR3: TGCGCCAGCAGCCCGGGAGTTCTTCACGAGCAGTACTTC.

This clonotype was seen at least ten times. The chain links TRBV28 to TRBJ2-3; TRBD2 might be the D (8 bases). The germline V gene has CDR1 MDHEN and CDR2 SYDVKM. The length of the CDR3 is 15 residues. Trimming took 10 bases from V and 6 from J, leaving 23 bases between them. CDR3 residues: CATRGAGGRMDTQYF. The DNA for the CDR3 is TGTGCCACCAGGGGGGCGGGGGGCCGCATGGATACGCAGTATTTT.

In regard to this clonotype: A junction end diverges from the germline sequence, so it may reflect a read error. The rearrangement uses TRBV29-1 and TRBJ2-3, with 7 bases aligning to TRBD1. CDR3 length: 20 residues. The germline CDR1 and CDR2 sequences are SQVTM and ANQGSEA. The CDR3 nucleotides are TGCAGGGCGAGACAGGGAGTGAGCACCAGAGGTTTGATCGGAAGAGATACACAGTATTTT. Translating it yields CRARQGVSTRGLIGRDTQYF.

This clonotype was seen many times. This chain links TRBV10-2 with TRBJ1-1; D gene uncertain. The germline V gene has CDR1 WSHSY and CDR2 SAAADI. The CDR3 runs to 13 residues. V was cut by 7 bases and J by 1 base, with 10 bases left in between. The CDR3 nucleotides are TGCGCCAGCAAATATCACGGGAACACTGAAGCTTTCTTT. Protein product: CASKYHGNTEAFF.

With respect to this clonotype: At one end, the junction sequence differs from germline, possibly due to a read error. In nucleotides, the CDR3 is TGTGCCAGCAACCAAGACTTAGGCGGGGGACCTCGGTTCTTC. Translated, it gives CASNQDLGGGPRFF. The J gene is TRBJ2-1, the V gene TRBV4-2; 7 positions match TRBD2. The germline gives CDR1 LGHNA, CDR2 YNFKEQ. This CDR3 contains 14 residues.

This clonotype was observed once. It may be a read error: a sequence one base away is much more abundant. This chain's CDR3 is CASSGGNRTGELFF. CDR3 in DNA: TGTGCCAGCAGTGGCGGGAATCGGACCGGGGAGCTGTTTTTT. The rearrangement uses TRBV28 and TRBJ2-2, with D perhaps matching TRBD2 (6 bases). V was pared by 5 bases and J by 5 bases, with 12 bases between. The CDR3 extends over 14 amino acids. Germline V gives CDR1 MDHEN, CDR2 SYDVKM.

A remark on this clonotype: A much larger clone differs by one base, so this may be a read error. The V call is TRBV6-1, the J call TRBJ2-7; D not certain. The CDR3 has 13 amino acids. Germline CDR1 is MNHNS and CDR2 is SASEGT. V was clipped by 6 bases and J by 3 bases, with 12 bases between them. CDR3 protein: CASRPRVCYEQYF. DNA for the CDR3: TGTGCCAGCAGACCAAGGGTCTGCTACGAGCAGTACTTC.

Concerning this clonotype: A much more abundant neighbour one base away suggests this may be a read error. V is TRBV12-3 or TRBV12-4 and J is TRBJ1-1; D perhaps matches TRBD1 (5 bases). V lost 7 bases and J 3 bases, leaving 12 bases between the germline ends. The CDR3 loop spans 13 amino acids. The CDR3 nucleotides are TGTGCCAGCAATATGGGACGCTACACTGAAGCTTTCTTT. Encoded protein: CASNMGRYTEAFF.

In DNA form, the CDR3 reads TGCAGTGCCCAGACCCTTAGCCAACGCTCCTACAATGAGCAGTTCTTC. Translation: CSAQTLSQRSYNEQFF. The J gene is TRBJ2-1, the V gene TRBV20-1; D unresolved. Germline V lookup: CDR1 DFQATT, CDR2 SNEGSKA (reference sequence). The CDR3 covers 16 residues. The ends were cut back, 6 bases at V and 0 bases at J, with 18 bases in the middle.

In the case of this clonotype: The junction differs from germline at one of its ends, possibly a read error. The chain recombines TRBV5-4 with TRBJ2-7; the D gene could be TRBD1 or TRBD2 (5 bases each). The CDR3 consists of 15 residues. The germline V gene has CDR1 SGHNT and CDR2 YYREEE (reference sequence). In DNA, the CDR3 is TGTGCCAGCAGCCCGGGGACGGGGTTCTCATACGGGCAGTACTTC. Amino acids: CASSPGTGFSYGQYF.

This clonotype was recorded a few times. DNA of the CDR3: TGTGCCAGCAGTTTACGCGGACAGGGCCTCTCCTACAATGAGCAGTTCTTC. It is translated as CASSLRGQGLSYNEQFF. The chain uses TRBV11-2 and TRBJ2-1; TRBD1 matches at 8 bases. Germline-derived CDR1 and CDR2 are SGHAT and FQNNGV. The CDR3 has 17 residues. J lost 0 bases, V lost 6 bases, and 10 bases had no gene match.

As for this clonotype: Germline and junction disagree at one end, which may indicate a read error. The chain has TRBV20-1 and TRBJ2-1; 7 bases fit TRBD2. The length of the CDR3 is 18 residues. Germline V lookup: CDR1 DFQATT, CDR2 SNEGSKA (reference sequence). Written as DNA, the CDR3 is TGCAGTGCGGAAGTTGGGACGGCCGCTGCGGGAGAAAGCAATGGGCAGTTCTTC. Its translation: CSAEVGTAAAGESNGQFF.

The rearrangement links TRBV11-2 to TRBJ2-3; 13 bases agree with TRBD2. Germline V gene sequence: CDR1 SGHAT, CDR2 FQNNGV. CDR3 size: 16 residues. This CDR3 reads CTNSSGGLAGPDTQYF. The CDR3 bases are TGTACCAACAGCTCTGGGGGACTAGCGGGGCCAGATACGCAGTATTTT.

This clonotype was seen a single time. This likely comes from a read error, as the CDR3 has no conserved phenylalanine or tryptophan at its end. V gene TRBV5-8 combines with J gene TRBJ2-7, with 8 positions matching TRBD1. V lost 6 bases, J lost 7 bases, and 12 bases stayed unmatched. The CDR3 runs 14 residues. From germline, CDR1 is SGHTS and CDR2 YDEGEE. The chain's CDR3 is CASTAAGGLYEQYL. The CDR3 DNA reads as TGTGCCAGCACCGCGGCAGGGGGCTTGTATGAGCAGTACTTA.

As to this clonotype: A much larger clone is a single base away; this may be a read error. The chain is built from TRBV6-5 and TRBJ2-7; the match to TRBD1 covers 8 bases. The germline V gene encodes CDR1 MNHEY and CDR2 SVGAGI. The CDR3 is made up of 15 amino acids. CDR3 region: CVSSDGTGPSDEQYF. In DNA, the CDR3 is TGTGTCAGCAGTGACGGGACAGGACCTTCGGACGAGCAGTACTTC.

By sample fraction, this clonotype is large (0.1 to 1%). The chain has TRBV5-4 and TRBJ2-3; D gene unclear. The CDR3 sequence is 13 residues long. V lost 1 base, J lost 0 bases, and 3 bases lay in between. The germline gives CDR1 SGHNT, CDR2 YYREEE (reference sequence). CDR3 nucleotides: TGTGCCAGCAGCTTGCAGAGCACAGATACGCAGTATTTT. It specifies CASSLQSTDTQYF.

This clonotype has a handful of counts. DNA for the CDR3: TGTGCGAGGAGCCCCCGGATAGGGGTGGATGAGCAGTTCTTC. It yields the protein CARSPRIGVDEQFF. V gene TRBV11-1 combines with J gene TRBJ2-1; D might be TRBD1 (5 bases). The CDR3 runs to 14 residues. From germline, CDR1 is SGHAT and CDR2 FQDESV (reference sequence). The entire variable domain, with the rest obtained from reference TRBV11-1 and TRBJ2-1, is as follows: EAEVAQSPRYKITEKSQAVAFWCDPISGHATLYWYRQILGQGPELLVQFQDESVVDDSQLPKDRFSAERLKGVDSTLKIQPAELGDSAMYLCARSPRIGVDEQFFGPGTRLTVL.

Details on this clonotype: Because it lacks the conserved phenylalanine or tryptophan at the end, this CDR3 is likely a read error. Because the CDR3's place on the DNA is in doubt, the DNA is left out and the CDR3 is given as listed by TCRdb. This chain joins TRBV6-2 or TRBV6-3 and TRBJ2-1. The CDR3 extends over 15 residues, inclusive of both ends. Germline V lookup: CDR1 MNHEY, CDR2 SVGEGT. The CDR3 region is CASSLVGISYNEQLS.

About this clonotype itself: A much larger clone lies a single base off, so this may be a read error. DNA of the CDR3: TGTGCCATCAGACAGGGAACACAAGAGACCCAGTACTTC. Translated: CAIRQGTQETQYF. The genes are TRBV10-3 and TRBJ2-5, with D possibly matching TRBD1 (6 bases). The CDR3 covers 13 residues. The V and J ends lost 6 bases and 2 bases respectively, with 10 bases between them. Looked up from germline, CDR1 is ENHRY and CDR2 is SYGVKD.

As to this clonotype: A read error may explain this, as a much larger clone is one base away. The rearrangement joins TRBV2 to TRBJ2-4; 7 positions match TRBD2. The length of the CDR3 is 20 residues. Trimming cost V 2 bases and J 2 bases; bases outside gene matches: 18. Germline assignment: CDR1 SNHLY and CDR2 FYNNEI. In DNA form, the CDR3 reads TGTGCCAGCAGTGAAATGGGGAACGGACTAGGACTCCACCCCAAAAACATTCAGTACTTC. Translating it yields CASSEMGNGLGLHPKNIQYF.

V gene TRBV29-1 combines with J gene TRBJ1-4; no reliable D call. CDR1 is SQVTM and CDR2 is ANQGSEA in the germline V gene. CDR3 size: 11 residues. Trimming pared 8 bases from V and 10 bases from J, leaving 14 bases between. CDR3 sequence reads: CSIWRAVKLFF. CDR3 in DNA: TGCAGCATTTGGCGGGCTGTAAAACTGTTTTTT.

This clonotype has only a few counts. The chain couples TRBV2 to TRBJ2-1; 7 bases match TRBD2. The CDR3 has 15 amino acids. V was pared by 5 bases and J by 4 bases, with 8 bases of the junction left unmatched. Germline V CDR1 and CDR2: SNHLY, FYNNEI. CDR3 sequence reads: CASSLLLARYNEQFF. In nucleotides, the CDR3 is TGTGCCAGCAGTCTACTACTAGCGAGATACAATGAGCAGTTCTTC.

This clonotype was counted only a few times. CDR3 in amino acids: CSARGPGSPSYEQYF. CDR3 DNA: TGCAGTGCTAGAGGACCGGGGTCACCTTCCTACGAGCAGTACTTC. The genes are TRBV20-1 and TRBJ2-7, with D perhaps TRBD2 (5 bases). CDR1 and CDR2 from the germline V gene are DFQATT and SNEGSKA (reference sequence). The CDR3 covers 15 residues. Trimming took off 1 base at V and 1 base at J, with 14 bases between the two ends.

In regard to this clonotype: With a much larger clone just one base away, this may be a read error. V is TRBV6-6 and J is TRBJ2-5; either TRBD1 or TRBD2 may supply D (6 bases each). The CDR3 runs 14 residues. Germline lookup yields CDR1 MNHNY and CDR2 SVGAGI (reference sequence). The CDR3 reads CASGYLGGQETQYF. The CDR3 bases are TGTGCCAGCGGTTACTTAGGGGGGCAAGAGACCCAGTACTTC.

A remark on this clonotype: At one end, the junction sequence differs from germline, possibly due to a read error. This chain connects TRBV12-3 or TRBV12-4 to TRBJ2-1; TRBD1 matches 7 bases. This CDR3 contains 15 residues. The CDR3 DNA sequence: TGTGCCAGCAGGAGGATGGGACAGTCCTACAATGAGCACTTCTTC. Protein sequence: CASRRMGQSYNEHFF.

The sample holds a few counts of this clonotype. The chain links TRBV20-1 to TRBJ2-3; D is perhaps TRBD1 or TRBD2 (5 bases each). The CDR3 runs to 15 residues. Between the trimmed V and J ends, which lost 3 bases and 0 bases, there was a span of 13 bases. Germline CDR1 and CDR2: DFQATT and SNEGSKA (reference sequence). The CDR3 here is CSASGDPRSTDTQYF. Here the CDR3 DNA reads TGCAGTGCTAGCGGGGACCCCAGAAGCACAGATACGCAGTATTTT.

The table lists this clonotype with many counts. The V gene is TRBV6-2 or TRBV6-3, the J gene TRBJ1-2; D remains unclear. Germline CDR1 is MNHEY and CDR2 is SVGEGT. V was pared by 4 bases and J by 5 bases, with 8 bases between. The CDR3 runs 12 residues. This chain's CDR3 is CASSSGAYGYTF. DNA of the CDR3: TGTGCCAGCAGTTCAGGAGCGTATGGCTACACCTTC.